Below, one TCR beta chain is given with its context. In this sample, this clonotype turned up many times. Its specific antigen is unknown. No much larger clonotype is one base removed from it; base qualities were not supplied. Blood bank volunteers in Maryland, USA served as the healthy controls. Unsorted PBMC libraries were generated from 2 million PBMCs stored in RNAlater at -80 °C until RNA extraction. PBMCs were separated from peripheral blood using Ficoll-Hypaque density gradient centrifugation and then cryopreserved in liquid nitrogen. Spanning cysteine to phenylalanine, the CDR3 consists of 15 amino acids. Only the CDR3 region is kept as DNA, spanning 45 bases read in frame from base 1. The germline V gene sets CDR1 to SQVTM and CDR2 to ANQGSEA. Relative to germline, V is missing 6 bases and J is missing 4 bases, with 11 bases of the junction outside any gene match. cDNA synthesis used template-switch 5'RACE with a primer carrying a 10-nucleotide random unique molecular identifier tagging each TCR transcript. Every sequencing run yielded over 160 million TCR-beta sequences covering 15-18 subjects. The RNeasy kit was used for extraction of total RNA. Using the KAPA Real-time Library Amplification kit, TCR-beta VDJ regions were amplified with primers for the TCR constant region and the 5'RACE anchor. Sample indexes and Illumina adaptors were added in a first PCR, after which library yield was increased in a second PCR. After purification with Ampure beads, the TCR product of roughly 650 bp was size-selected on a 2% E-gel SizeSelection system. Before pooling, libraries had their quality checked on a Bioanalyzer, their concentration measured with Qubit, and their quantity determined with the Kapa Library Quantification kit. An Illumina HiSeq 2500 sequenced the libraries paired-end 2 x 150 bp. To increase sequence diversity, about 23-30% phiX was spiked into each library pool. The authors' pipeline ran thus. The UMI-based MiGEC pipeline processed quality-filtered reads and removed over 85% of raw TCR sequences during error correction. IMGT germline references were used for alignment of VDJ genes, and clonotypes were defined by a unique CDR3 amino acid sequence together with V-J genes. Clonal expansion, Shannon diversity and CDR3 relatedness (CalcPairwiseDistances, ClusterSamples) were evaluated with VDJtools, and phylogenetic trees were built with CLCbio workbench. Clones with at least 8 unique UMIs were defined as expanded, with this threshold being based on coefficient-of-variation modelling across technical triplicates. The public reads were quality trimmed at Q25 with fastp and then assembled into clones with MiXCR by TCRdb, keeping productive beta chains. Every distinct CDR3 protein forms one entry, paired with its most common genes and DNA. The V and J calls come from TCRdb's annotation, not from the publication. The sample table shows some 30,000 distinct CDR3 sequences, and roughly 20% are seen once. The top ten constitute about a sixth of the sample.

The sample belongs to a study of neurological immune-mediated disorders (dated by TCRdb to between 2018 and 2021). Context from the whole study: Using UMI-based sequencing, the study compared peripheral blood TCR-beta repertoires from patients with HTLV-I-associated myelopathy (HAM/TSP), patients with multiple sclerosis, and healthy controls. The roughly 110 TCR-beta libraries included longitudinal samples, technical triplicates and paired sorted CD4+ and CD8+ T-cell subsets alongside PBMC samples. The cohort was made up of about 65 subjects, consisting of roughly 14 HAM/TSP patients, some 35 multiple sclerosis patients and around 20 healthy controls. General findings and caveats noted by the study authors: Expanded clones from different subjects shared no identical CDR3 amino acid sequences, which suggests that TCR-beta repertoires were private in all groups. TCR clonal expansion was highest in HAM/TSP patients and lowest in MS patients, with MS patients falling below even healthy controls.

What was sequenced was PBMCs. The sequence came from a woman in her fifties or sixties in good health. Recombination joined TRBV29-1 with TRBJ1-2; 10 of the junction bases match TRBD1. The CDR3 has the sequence CSVASDRGLSYGYTF. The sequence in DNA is TGCAGCGTGGCTTCTGACAGGGGGCTGAGCTATGGCTACACCTTC.